The source of this T cell receptor (beta chain) is a study of tumor T cells in aggressive B-cell lymphoma. TCRdb's table, derived via immunoSEQ multiplex PCR, lists solely in-frame clones and lacks some. The sample holds some 7,000 clones, 75% to 85% seen once. This receptor was taken from an adult with diffuse large B cell lymphoma. Material for sequencing was tumor tissue.

The CDR3 sequence: CASSQDPSSNQPQHF. The CDR3 region has the DNA TGCGCCAGCAGCCAAGACCCCAGTAGCAATCAGCCCCAGCATTTT. The rearrangement links TRBV4-3 to TRBJ1-5; no clear D. CDR1 LGHNA and CDR2 YSLEER come from the germline V gene. This CDR3 comprises 15 residues. The ends were cut back, 0 bases at V and 0 bases at J, with 6 bases in the middle.